The 20 T cell receptor beta chains below all came from one sample that was sequenced in a study of cytomegalovirus exposure and HLA in healthy donors. Amplification used 60 Vbeta primers and 13 Jbeta primers. Here immunoSEQ multiplex PCR was the method, and the copy in TCRdb shows in-frame clones only, minus some. The sample records a few hundred thousand clones, 80% being singletons. Sequencing input: PBMCs. Receptors were obtained from a girl aged 2-10 years in good health and CMV-seronegative.

The chain is built from TRBV7-9 and TRBJ1-2; 8 nucleotides match TRBD1. Germline V lookup: CDR1 SEHNR, CDR2 FQNEAQ (reference sequence). V shed 5 bases and J 2 bases; nucleotides not matched to a gene: 4. This CDR3 spans 14 amino acids. CDR3 sequence (DNA): TGTGCCAGCAGCCCGGACAGGGCGAACTATGGCTACACCTTC. Its protein product is CASSPDRANYGYTF. The variable domain in full, completed from reference TRBV7-9 and TRBJ1-2, reads DTGVSQNPRHKITKRGQNVTFRCDPISEHNRLYWYRQTLGQGPEFLTYFQNEAQLEKSRLLSDRFSAERPKGSFSTLEIQRTEQGDSAMYLCASSPDRANYGYTFGSGTRLTVV.

The chain carries TRBV7-2 and TRBJ1-4; TRBD1 aligns across 7 bases. V lost 6 bases to trimming and J lost 3 bases; unmatched junction nucleotides: 10. The CDR3 covers 16 residues. Per germline, CDR1 SGHTA and CDR2 FQGNSA. The CDR3 DNA follows: TGTGCCAGCAGTAGGGCTCCGGGACAGTCTAATGAAAAACTGTTTTTT. This encodes CASSRAPGQSNEKLFF.

This rearrangement joins TRBV7-9 to TRBJ1-4; D not resolved. V was shortened by 4 bases and J by 0 bases, with 15 bases between the two germline ends. From germline, CDR1 is SEHNR and CDR2 FQNEAQ (reference sequence). This CDR3 contains 17 residues. Written as DNA, the CDR3 is TGTGCCAGCAGCTCCACAAAGACTCCTACAACTAATGAAAAACTGTTTTTT. It specifies CASSSTKTPTTNEKLFF.

The CDR3 nucleotides read TGTGCCAGCTCACCACAGGGGCCCTCATTGAACACTGAAGCTTTCTTT. Translation: CASSPQGPSLNTEAFF. The J gene is TRBJ1-1, the V gene TRBV18; weak D call: TRBD1 (5 bases). V was clipped by 1 base and J by 0 bases, with 12 bases between them. The germline V gene has CDR1 KGHSH and CDR2 LQKENI. The CDR3 runs 16 residues. Using reference TRBV18 and TRBJ1-1 for the parts outside the CDR3, the full variable domain is NAGVMQNPRHLVRRRGQEARLRCSPMKGHSHVYWYRQLPEEGLKFMVYLQKENIIDESGMPKERFSAEFPKEGPSILRIQQVVRGDSAAYFCASSPQGPSLNTEAFFGQGTRLTVV.

The chain couples TRBV2 to TRBJ1-2; 8 bases are shared with TRBD1. Germline V lookup: CDR1 SNHLY, CDR2 FYNNEI. V lost 5 bases, J lost 5 bases, and 13 bases stayed unmatched. The CDR3 loop spans 16 amino acids. This CDR3 reads CASSLRTGSSFYGYTF. The CDR3 nucleotides read TGTGCCAGCAGTCTAAGGACAGGGAGTTCCTTTTATGGCTACACCTTC.

The chain is built from TRBV19 and TRBJ1-2, with 7 bases lining up with TRBD1. Germline values: CDR1 LNHDA, CDR2 SQIVND (reference sequence). J gave up 6 bases and V 3 bases, and 7 bases lay outside the gene matches. The length of the CDR3 is 14 residues. Here the CDR3 reads CASSIAGGVDGYTF. The CDR3 region has the DNA TGTGCCAGTAGTATTGCAGGGGGAGTCGATGGCTACACCTTC. The full variable domain, with the rest looked up from reference TRBV19 and TRBJ1-2, is DGGITQSPKYLFRKEGQNVTLSCEQNLNHDAMYWYRQDPGQGLRLIYYSQIVNDFQKGDIAEGYSVSREKKESFPLTVTSAQKNPTAFYLCASSIAGGVDGYTFGSGTRLTVV.

Notes on this clone: One end of the junction is discordant with germline, which a read error may explain. Here the CDR3 reads CSVVWTSGREAQYF. The CDR3 nucleotides are TGCAGCGTTGTTTGGACTAGTGGGAGAGAGGCCCAGTACTTC. The chain combines TRBV29-1 with TRBJ2-5; TRBD2 aligns across 7 bases. The CDR3 totals 14 residues. Germline V gene data show CDR1 as SQVTM and CDR2 as ANQGSEA.

The chain couples TRBV7-6 to TRBJ2-1, with TRBD2 as a possible D gene (6 bases). V was shortened by 5 bases and J by 7 bases, with 9 bases between the two germline ends. This CDR3 region has 12 residues. The germline V gene encodes CDR1 SGHVS and CDR2 FNYEAQ. The chain's CDR3 is CASSHGGNEQFF. CDR3 sequence (DNA): TGTGCCAGCAGCCATGGGGGGAATGAGCAGTTCTTC.

The gene calls are TRBV10-3 and TRBJ2-1, with D hard to call. V lost 7 bases, J lost 5 bases, and 15 bases lay in between. CDR3 length: 14 amino acids. In germline, CDR1 is ENHRY, CDR2 SYGVKD. The CDR3 sequence: CAITPGSPDNEQFF. CDR3 nucleotide sequence: TGTGCCATCACACCGGGTTCTCCCGACAATGAGCAGTTCTTC.

This rearrangement joins TRBV18 to TRBJ2-1; D perhaps matches TRBD2 (6 bases). V was shortened by 5 bases and J by 5 bases, with 16 bases between the two germline ends. CDR3 length equals 15 residues. Germline V gene data show CDR1 as KGHSH and CDR2 as LQKENI. The CDR3 protein is CASSSGRDGHNEQFF. The CDR3 nucleotides read TGTGCCAGCTCATCGGGGCGGGATGGACACAATGAGCAGTTCTTC. The full variable domain, completed using reference TRBV18 and TRBJ2-1, is NAGVMQNPRHLVRRRGQEARLRCSPMKGHSHVYWYRQLPEEGLKFMVYLQKENIIDESGMPKERFSAEFPKEGPSILRIQQVVRGDSAAYFCASSSGRDGHNEQFFGPGTRLTVL.

The chain links TRBV27 to TRBJ1-5; D call uncertain. Germline values: CDR1 MNHEY, CDR2 SMNVEV (reference sequence). The CDR3 spans 15 residues. Trimming stripped 3 bases from V and 4 bases from J, with 13 bases between. The CDR3 spells CASSFGGIPNQPQHF. The DNA of the CDR3 is TGTGCCAGCAGTTTCGGAGGGATTCCGAATCAGCCCCAGCATTTT.

This chain joins TRBV25-1 and TRBJ2-1, with 9 bases aligning to TRBD2. From germline, CDR1 is MGHDK and CDR2 SYGVNS. CDR3 length: 17 residues. The J segment lost 3 bases and the V segment lost 0 bases, leaving 6 bases of the junction unmatched. The CDR3 loop reads CASSEYSREGYYNEQFF. The CDR3 coding sequence is TGTGCCAGCAGTGAATATTCGCGGGAGGGGTACTACAATGAGCAGTTCTTC. Full variable domain (rest looked up from reference TRBV25-1 and TRBJ2-1): EADIYQTPRYLVIGTGKKITLECSQTMGHDKMYWYQQDPGMELHLIHYSYGVNSTEKGDLSSESTVSRIRTEHFPLTLESARPSHTSQYLCASSEYSREGYYNEQFFGPGTRLTVL.

The V and J genes are TRBV6-6 and TRBJ1-1; D remains ambiguous. CDR1 is MNHNY and CDR2 is SVGAGI in the germline V gene (reference sequence). V lost 2 bases and J 6 bases, leaving 16 bases between the germline ends. The CDR3 spans 15 residues. CDR3 in DNA: TGTGCCAGCAGTTACGTTACAAGCGGGGAGGCTGAAGCTTTCTTT. Translating gives CASSYVTSGEAEAFF.

The rearrangement uses TRBV7-2 and TRBJ1-2; 9 bases agree with TRBD1. This CDR3 comprises 13 residues. Looked up from germline, CDR1 is SGHTA and CDR2 is FQGNSA. The J segment lost 5 bases and the V segment lost 4 bases, leaving 2 bases of the junction unmatched. The CDR3 sequence: CASSSGQGYGYTF. Written as DNA, the CDR3 is TGTGCCAGCAGCTCGGGACAGGGATATGGCTACACCTTC.

The V call is TRBV7-9, the J call TRBJ2-1, with 13 bases fitting TRBD2. The CDR3 consists of 17 residues. Unmatched junction bases numbered 14, after V lost 7 bases and J lost 8 bases. CDR1 and CDR2 (germline): SEHNR, FQNEAQ (reference sequence). CDR3 loop: CASTVSRTSGSTYEQFF. CDR3 sequence (DNA): TGTGCCAGCACCGTCTCGCGGACTAGCGGGAGTACCTATGAGCAGTTCTTC.

The V and J genes are TRBV5-4 and TRBJ2-2; 8 bases agree with TRBD2. J lost 7 bases, V lost 0 bases, and 5 bases had no gene match. Germline V CDR1 and CDR2: SGHNT, YYREEE (reference sequence). The CDR3 is 15 amino acids. The CDR3, as DNA: TGTGCCAGCAGCTTGGGGGGACTAGTTAACGGGGAGCTGTTTTTT. This sequence encodes CASSLGGLVNGELFF.

The rearrangement links TRBV19 to TRBJ2-5, with D unresolved. The J call may be incorrect, as the DNA end agrees better with TRBJ2-7. Per the germline V gene, CDR1 is LNHDA and CDR2 is SQIVND (reference sequence). The CDR3 covers 16 residues. The CDR3, as DNA: TGTGCCAGTAGTATATTGTGGAAAGGAAATAACTACGAGCAGTACTTC. This codes for CASSILWKGNNYEQYF.

The chain carries TRBV19 and TRBJ1-2, with D perhaps TRBD1 (6 bases). Germline CDR1 is LNHDA and CDR2 is SQIVND (reference sequence). With 7 bases removed from V and 0 bases from J, the gap between germline ends came to 15 bases. This CDR3 is built from 15 residues. CDR3 region: CASNDPGTSNYGYTF. The DNA of the CDR3 is TGTGCCAGTAACGATCCGGGGACATCTAACTATGGCTACACCTTC.

This chain joins TRBV28 and TRBJ1-2; no definite D call. V was trimmed by 6 bases and J by 0 bases, leaving 14 bases between them. CDR3 length: 15 amino acids. In germline, CDR1 is MDHEN, CDR2 SYDVKM. The CDR3 sequence: CASSPSALANYGYTF. The CDR3 bases are TGTGCCAGCAGCCCCTCCGCCCTAGCTAACTATGGCTACACCTTC.

The chain uses TRBV9 and TRBJ2-7, with 7 nucleotides matching TRBD2. CDR1 is SGDLS, CDR2 YYNGEE, per germline. The V and J ends lost 7 bases and 3 bases, in that order; junction bases with no gene match: 13. The CDR3 is 15 amino acids. The CDR3, as DNA: TGTGCCAGCTCTAAAGGGGAGCGGGAAGTCTACGAGCAGTACTTC. This codes for CASSKGEREVYEQYF.